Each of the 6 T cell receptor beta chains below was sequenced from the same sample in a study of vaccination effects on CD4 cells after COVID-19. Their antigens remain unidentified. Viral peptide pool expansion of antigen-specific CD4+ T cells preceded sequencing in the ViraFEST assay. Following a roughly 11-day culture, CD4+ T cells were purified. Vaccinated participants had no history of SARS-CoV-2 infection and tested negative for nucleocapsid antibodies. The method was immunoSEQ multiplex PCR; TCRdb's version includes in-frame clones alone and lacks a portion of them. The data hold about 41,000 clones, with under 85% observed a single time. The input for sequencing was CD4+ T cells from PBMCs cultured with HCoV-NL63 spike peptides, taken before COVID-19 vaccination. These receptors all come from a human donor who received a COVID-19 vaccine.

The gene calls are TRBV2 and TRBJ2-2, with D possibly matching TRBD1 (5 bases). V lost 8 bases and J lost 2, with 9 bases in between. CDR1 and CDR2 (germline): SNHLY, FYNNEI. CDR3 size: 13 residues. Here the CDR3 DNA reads TGTGCCAGCCTCCAGGGCAACACCGGGGAGCTGTTTTTT. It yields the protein CASLQGNTGELFF.

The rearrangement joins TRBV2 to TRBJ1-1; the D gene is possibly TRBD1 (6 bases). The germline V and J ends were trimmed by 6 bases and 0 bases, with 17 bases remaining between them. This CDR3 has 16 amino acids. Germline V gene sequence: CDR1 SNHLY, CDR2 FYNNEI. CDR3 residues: CASRDRQGWVNTEAFF. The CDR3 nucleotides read TGTGCCAGCAGAGACCGCCAGGGGTGGGTGAACACTGAAGCTTTCTTT. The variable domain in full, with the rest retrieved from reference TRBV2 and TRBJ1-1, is EPEVTQTPSHQVTQMGQEVILRCVPISNHLYFYWYRQILGQKVEFLVSFYNNEISEKSEIFDDQFSVERPDGSNFTLKIRSTKLEDSAMYFCASRDRQGWVNTEAFFGQGTRLTVV.

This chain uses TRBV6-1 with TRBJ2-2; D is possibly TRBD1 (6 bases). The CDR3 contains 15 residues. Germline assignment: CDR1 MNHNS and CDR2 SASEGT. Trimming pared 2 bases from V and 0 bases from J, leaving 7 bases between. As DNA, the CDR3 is TGTGCCAGCAGTGAACAGGGGCCGAACACCGGGGAGCTGTTTTTT. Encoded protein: CASSEQGPNTGELFF.

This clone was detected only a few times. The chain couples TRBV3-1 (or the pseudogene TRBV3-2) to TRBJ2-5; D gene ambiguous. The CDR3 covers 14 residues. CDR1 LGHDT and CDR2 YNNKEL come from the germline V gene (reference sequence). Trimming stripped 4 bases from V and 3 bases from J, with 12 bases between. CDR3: CASSLRMGKETQYF. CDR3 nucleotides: TGTGCCAGCAGCCTCCGGATGGGCAAAGAGACCCAGTACTTC.

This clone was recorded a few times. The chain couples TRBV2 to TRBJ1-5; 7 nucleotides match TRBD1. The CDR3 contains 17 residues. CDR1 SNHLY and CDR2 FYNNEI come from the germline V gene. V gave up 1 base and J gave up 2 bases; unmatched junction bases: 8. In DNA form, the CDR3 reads TGTGCCAGCAGTGAAGAGGTGCGCACAGGGGGCAATCAGCCCCAGCATTTT. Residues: CASSEEVRTGGNQPQHF. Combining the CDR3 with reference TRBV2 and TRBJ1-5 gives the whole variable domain EPEVTQTPSHQVTQMGQEVILRCVPISNHLYFYWYRQILGQKVEFLVSFYNNEISEKSEIFDDQFSVERPDGSNFTLKIRSTKLEDSAMYFCASSEEVRTGGNQPQHFGDGTRLSIL.

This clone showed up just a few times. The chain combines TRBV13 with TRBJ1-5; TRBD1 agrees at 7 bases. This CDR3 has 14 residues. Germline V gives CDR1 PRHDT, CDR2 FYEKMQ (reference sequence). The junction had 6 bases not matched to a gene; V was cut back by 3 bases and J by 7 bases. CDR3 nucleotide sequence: TGTGCCAGCAGCTTGAGGGGGCAAGGGCAGCCCCAGCATTTT. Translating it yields CASSLRGQGQPQHF.